What follows is one T cell receptor (beta chain) and its context. The CDR3 extends over 13 amino acids. Trimming pared 7 bases from V and 5 bases from J, leaving 14 bases between. This entry belongs to a study of blood T cell repertoires in COVID-19. Study-wide background: Some COVID-19 samples were acute and others convalescent; all came from the United States, Italy and Spain. Sources were T cells, B-cell-depleted T cells, or PBMCs; the material itself was cDNA or gDNA.

In the original workflow: Reference gene primers were amplified, and this amplification served to estimate nucleated cell counts. Some clones are missing from TCRdb's copy, which holds only in-frame ones; the method was immunoSEQ multiplex PCR. The D gene and trimming were derived from the DNA, and the V and J assignments and clone size from that table. The sample holds roughly 180,000 clones; around 87% are singletons and the top ten take roughly 0.95%. The chain carries TRBV12-3 or TRBV12-4 and TRBJ2-5; D is unresolved. Input material: peripheral blood. The receptor was derived from a man aged 18 to 30 with acute or convalescent COVID-19. CDR3 sequence (DNA): TGTGCCAGCAATCGTAGACTTGGGGAGACCCAGTACTTC. Its translation: CASNRRLGETQYF.